The rows below give T cell receptor beta chains drawn from one sample of a study of memory CD4+ T cells and cytomegalovirus serostatus. Measured with immunoSEQ multiplex PCR; TCRdb has only the in-frame clones, and not every one. This sample has under 80,000 clones, with roughly three quarters found just once. Specimen: memory CD4+ T cells from blood. The receptors were gathered from an adult in good health and CMV-seropositive. The CDR3 runs from the conserved cysteine through the conserved F or W. Each record gives: clone size, D gene, V gene, J gene, CDR3 protein, CDR3 DNA. D genes are given only for firm matches. Part of the rows lack a size; the others show once, few, many or a class for expanded clones.

>-|-|TRBV11-2|TRBJ2-2
CASSFFSGELFF
TGTGCCAGCAGCTTCTTCTCCGGGGAGCTGTTTTTT
>-|-|TRBV5-1|TRBJ2-2
CASQRWREGGTGELFF
TGCGCCAGCCAGAGGTGGAGGGAAGGGGGCACCGGGGAGCTGTTTTTT
>-|-|TRBV5-1|TRBJ1-1
CASSPDTLNTEAFF
TGCGCCAGCAGCCCTGACACATTGAACACTGAAGCTTTCTTT
>once|-|TRBV29-1|TRBJ2-5
CSGSGQERGRYF
TGCAGCGGATCCGGACAGGAGCGGGGCAGGTACTTC
>-|-|TRBV6-6|TRBJ1-1
CASSYGGGPNTEAFF
TGTGCCAGCAGTTACGGGGGGGGGCCTAACACTGAAGCTTTCTTT
>-|-|TRBV18|TRBJ1-5
CASSPVEGQPQHF
TGTGCCAGCTCACCCGTTGAGGGTCAGCCCCAGCATTTT
>-|-|TRBV6-5|TRBJ1-2
CASSPNREGEGYTF
TGTGCCAGCAGCCCAAACAGGGAAGGAGAGGGCTACACCTTC
>-|-|TRBV7-2|TRBJ1-2
CASSPNGAGPGYTF
TGTGCCAGCAGCCCCAACGGGGCCGGTCCAGGCTACACCTTC
>once|TRBD1|TRBV5-1|TRBJ1-1
CASSMRQGGTEAFF
TGCGCCAGCAGTATGAGACAGGGGGGAACTGAAGCTTTCTTT
>-|TRBD1|TRBV7-9|TRBJ2-1
CASSYRGVNEQFF
TGTGCCAGCAGCTACAGGGGTGTAAATGAGCAGTTCTTC
>-|-|TRBV6-1|TRBJ1-5
CASSEARQAGQPQHF
TGTGCCAGCAGTGAAGCGCGGCAGGCTGGTCAGCCCCAGCATTTT
>-|TRBD1|TRBV5-4|TRBJ1-1
CASSLRGTGNNEAFF
TGTGCCAGCAGCTTGAGGGGGACAGGTAATAATGAAGCTTTCTTT
>few|-|TRBV19|TRBJ1-2
CASSRSGVDSYTF
TGCGCCAGTAGTCGAAGCGGGGTAGATAGCTACACCTTC
>-|TRBD1|TRBV15|TRBJ1-2
CATSRGEGAPYGYTF
TGTGCCACCAGCCGGGGGGAGGGGGCCCCCTATGGCTACACCTTC
>once|-|TRBV18|TRBJ2-1
CASSPRGTNYNEQFF
TGTGCCAGCTCGCCCAGGGGGACTAACTACAATGAGCAGTTCTTC
>-|-|TRBV5-1|TRBJ2-3
CASSSPPSDTQYF
TGCGCCAGCAGCTCCCCCCCGAGCGATACGCAGTATTTT
>-|-|TRBV11-2|TRBJ2-3
CASNRGGGDTQYF
TGTGCCAGCAACCGTGGAGGGGGGGATACGCAGTATTTT
>once|TRBD1|TRBV30|TRBJ1-1
CAWSGDRGEAEAFF
TGTGCCTGGAGTGGGGACAGGGGGGAAGCTGAAGCTTTCTTT
>-|-|TRBV5-1|TRBJ1-1
CASSLRTEMNTEAFF
TGCGCCAGCAGCTTGAGGACAGAGATGAACACTGAAGCTTTCTTT
>-|TRBD2|TRBV7-9|TRBJ2-2
CASSFSTGGAWSGELFF
TGTGCCAGCAGCTTTTCTACCGGGGGGGCCTGGAGCGGGGAGCTGTTTTTT
>-|-|TRBV7-2|TRBJ2-7
CASSLAGSGPSSYEQYF
TGTGCCAGCAGCTTAGCGGGGTCCGGGCCGAGCTCCTACGAGCAGTACTTC
>-|-|TRBV6-5|TRBJ2-6
CASSYRDSGANVLTF
TGTGCCAGCAGTTACCGAGACTCTGGGGCCAACGTCCTGACTTTC
>-|-|TRBV6-1|TRBJ2-3
CASIGRATDTQYF
TGTGCCAGCATTGGCAGGGCGACAGATACGCAGTATTTT
>-|-|TRBV5-4|TRBJ2-2
CASSRDTGLSGELFF
TGTGCCAGCAGCCGGGACACCGGTTTGAGCGGGGAGCTGTTTTTT
>-|-|TRBV28|TRBJ1-6
CASSRPSSYNSPLHF
TGTGCCAGCAGCCGGCCCAGCTCCTATAATTCACCCCTCCACTTT